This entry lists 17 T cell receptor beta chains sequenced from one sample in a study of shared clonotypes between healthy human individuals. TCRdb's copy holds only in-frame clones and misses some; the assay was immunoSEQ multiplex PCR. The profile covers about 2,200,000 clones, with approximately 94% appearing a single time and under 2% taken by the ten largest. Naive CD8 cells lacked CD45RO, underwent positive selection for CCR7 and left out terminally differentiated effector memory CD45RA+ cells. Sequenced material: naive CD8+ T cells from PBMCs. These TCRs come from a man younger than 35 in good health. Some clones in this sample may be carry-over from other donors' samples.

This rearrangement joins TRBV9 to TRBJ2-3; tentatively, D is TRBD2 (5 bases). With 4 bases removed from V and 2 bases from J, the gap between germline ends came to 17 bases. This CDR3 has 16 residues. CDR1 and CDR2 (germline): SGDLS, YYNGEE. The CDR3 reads CASSSREGSNTDTQYF. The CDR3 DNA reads TGTGCCAGCAGCTCTCGTGAAGGGAGCAACACAGATACGCAGTATTTT.

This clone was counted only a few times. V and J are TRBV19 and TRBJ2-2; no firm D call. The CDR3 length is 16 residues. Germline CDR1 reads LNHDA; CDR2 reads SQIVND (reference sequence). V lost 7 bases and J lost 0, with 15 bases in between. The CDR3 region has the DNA TGTGCCAGTACCACCTTCGGATTCACGAACACCGGGGAGCTGTTTTTT. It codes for CASTTFGFTNTGELFF.

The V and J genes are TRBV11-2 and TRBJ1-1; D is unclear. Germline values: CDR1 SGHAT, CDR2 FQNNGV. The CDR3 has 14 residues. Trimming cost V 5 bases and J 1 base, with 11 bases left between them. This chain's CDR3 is CASSRSGENTEAFF. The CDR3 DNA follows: TGTGCCAGCAGCCGATCCGGGGAGAACACTGAAGCTTTCTTT. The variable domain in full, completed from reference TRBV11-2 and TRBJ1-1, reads EAGVAQSPRYKIIEKRQSVAFWCNPISGHATLYWYQQILGQGPKLLIQFQNNGVVDDSQLPKDRFSAERLKGVDSTLKIQPAKLEDSAVYLCASSRSGENTEAFFGQGTRLTVV.

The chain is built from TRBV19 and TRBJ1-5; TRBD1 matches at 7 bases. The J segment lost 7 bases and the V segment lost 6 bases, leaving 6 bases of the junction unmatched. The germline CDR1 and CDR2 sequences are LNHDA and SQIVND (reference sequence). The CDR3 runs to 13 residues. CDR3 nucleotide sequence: TGTGCCAGTAGACTCGACAGGGCACAGCCCCAGCATTTT. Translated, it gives CASRLDRAQPQHF.

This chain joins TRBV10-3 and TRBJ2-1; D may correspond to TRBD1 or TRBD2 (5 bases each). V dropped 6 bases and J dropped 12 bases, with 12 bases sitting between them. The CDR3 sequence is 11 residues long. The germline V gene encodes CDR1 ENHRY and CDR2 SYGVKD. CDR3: CAISQGGGQFF. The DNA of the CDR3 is TGTGCCATCAGCCAGGGTGGGGGGCAGTTCTTC.

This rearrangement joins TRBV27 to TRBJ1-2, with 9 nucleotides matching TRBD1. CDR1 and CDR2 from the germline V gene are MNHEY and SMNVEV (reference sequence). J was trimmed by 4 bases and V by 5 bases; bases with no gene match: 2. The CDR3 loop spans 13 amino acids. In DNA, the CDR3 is TGTGCCAGCAGTGCGACAGGGGGCTATGGCTACACCTTC. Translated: CASSATGGYGYTF.

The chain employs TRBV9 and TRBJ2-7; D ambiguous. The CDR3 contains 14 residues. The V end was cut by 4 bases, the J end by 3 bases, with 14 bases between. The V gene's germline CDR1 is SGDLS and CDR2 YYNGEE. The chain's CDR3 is CASSPTSSFYEQYF. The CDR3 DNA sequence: TGTGCCAGCAGCCCTACTTCCTCCTTCTACGAGCAGTACTTC.

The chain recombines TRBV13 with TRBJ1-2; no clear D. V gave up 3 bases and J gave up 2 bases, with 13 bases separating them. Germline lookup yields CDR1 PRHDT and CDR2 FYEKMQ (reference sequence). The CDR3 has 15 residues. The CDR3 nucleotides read TGTGCCAGCAGCTTTCAGGACGGAAGAAACTATGGCTACACCTTC. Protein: CASSFQDGRNYGYTF.

CDR3 nucleotide sequence: TGTGCCAGCAGTCCTTTCGGGGAGGGGAGAAACAATGAGCAGTTCTTC. Residues: CASSPFGEGRNNEQFF. This chain uses TRBV7-9 with TRBJ2-1, with 7 bases fitting TRBD2. This CDR3 has 16 amino acids. V was clipped by 6 bases and J by 5 bases; unmatched bases: 13. The germline gives CDR1 SEHNR, CDR2 FQNEAQ (reference sequence).

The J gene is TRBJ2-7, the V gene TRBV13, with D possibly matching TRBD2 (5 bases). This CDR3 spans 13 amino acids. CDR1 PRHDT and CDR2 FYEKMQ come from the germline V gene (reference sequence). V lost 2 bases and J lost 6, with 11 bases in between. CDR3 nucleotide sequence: TGTGCCAGCAGCTTAAGGAGGAAGGCCGAGCAGTACTTC. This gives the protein CASSLRRKAEQYF.

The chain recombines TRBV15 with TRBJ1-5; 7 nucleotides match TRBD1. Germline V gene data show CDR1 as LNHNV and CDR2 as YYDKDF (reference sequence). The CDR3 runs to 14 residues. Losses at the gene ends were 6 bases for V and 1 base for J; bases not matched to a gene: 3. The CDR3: CATRGRGSNQPQHF. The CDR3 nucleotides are TGTGCCACCAGGGGCAGGGGGAGCAATCAGCCCCAGCATTTT.

CDR3 nucleotide sequence: TGTGCCAGCCTGGACCGGGACGATGAGCAGTTCTTC. It translates to CASLDRDDEQFF. The rearrangement links TRBV7-3 to TRBJ2-1, with D perhaps matching TRBD1 or TRBD2 (5 bases each). Trimming removed 8 bases at V and 8 bases at J, with 13 bases between. The germline V gene encodes CDR1 SGHTA and CDR2 FQGTGA. CDR3 length: 12 residues. Complete variable domain (other parts from reference TRBV7-3 and TRBJ2-1): GAGVSQTPSNKVTEKGKYVELRCDPISGHTALYWYRQSLGQGPEFLIYFQGTGAADDSGLPNDRFFAVRPEGSVSTLKIQRTERGDSAVYLCASLDRDDEQFFGPGTRLTVL.

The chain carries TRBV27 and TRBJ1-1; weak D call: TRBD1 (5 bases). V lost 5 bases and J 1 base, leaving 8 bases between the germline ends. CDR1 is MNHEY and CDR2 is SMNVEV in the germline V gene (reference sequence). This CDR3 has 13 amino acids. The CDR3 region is CASSNQGNTEAFF. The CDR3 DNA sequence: TGTGCCAGCAGTAATCAGGGGAACACTGAAGCTTTCTTT.

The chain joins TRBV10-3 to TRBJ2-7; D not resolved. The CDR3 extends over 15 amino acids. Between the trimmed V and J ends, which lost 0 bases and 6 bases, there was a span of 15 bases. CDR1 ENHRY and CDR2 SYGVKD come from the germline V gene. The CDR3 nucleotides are TGTGCCATCAGTGAGTCGAGCAGTGCAGCTCTCGAGCAGTACTTC. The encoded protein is CAISESSSAALEQYF.

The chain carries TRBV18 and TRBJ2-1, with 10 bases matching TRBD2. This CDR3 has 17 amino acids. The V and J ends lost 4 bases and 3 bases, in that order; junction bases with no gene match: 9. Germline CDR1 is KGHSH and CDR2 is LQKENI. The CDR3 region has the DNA TGTGCCAGCTCACGGACTAGCGGACGATCTTTCTACAATGAGCAGTTCTTC. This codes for CASSRTSGRSFYNEQFF. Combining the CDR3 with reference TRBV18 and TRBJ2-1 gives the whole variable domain NAGVMQNPRHLVRRRGQEARLRCSPMKGHSHVYWYRQLPEEGLKFMVYLQKENIIDESGMPKERFSAEFPKEGPSILRIQQVVRGDSAAYFCASSRTSGRSFYNEQFFGPGTRLTVL.

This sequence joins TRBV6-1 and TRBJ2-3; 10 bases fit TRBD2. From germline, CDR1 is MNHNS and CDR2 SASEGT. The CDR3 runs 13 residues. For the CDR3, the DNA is TGTACCACTAGCGGGGCCTGGGTAGATACGCAGTATTTT. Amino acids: CTTSGAWVDTQYF.

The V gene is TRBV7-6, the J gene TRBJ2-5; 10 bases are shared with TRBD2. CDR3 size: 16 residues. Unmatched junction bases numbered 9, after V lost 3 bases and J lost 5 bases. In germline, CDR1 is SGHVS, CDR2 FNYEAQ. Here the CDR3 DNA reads TGTGCCAGCAGCTTCGTGGTAGCGGGAGGTCGGGAGACCCAGTACTTC. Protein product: CASSFVVAGGRETQYF.